This T cell receptor (beta chain) was retrieved from a study of blood T cell repertoires in COVID-19. Cohorts were assigned according to the clinical history that participants reported. Per germline, CDR1 GTSNPN and CDR2 SVGIG (reference sequence). This CDR3 spans 13 amino acids. Trimming removed 0 bases at V and 8 bases at J, with 13 bases between. In the source study's methods: Estimation of nucleated cell counts relied on the amplification of reference gene primers. Profiled with immunoSEQ multiplex PCR; TCRdb holds only in-frame clones, not every one. The V and J calls and clone size are taken from that table; D and trimming were inferred from the DNA. The sample holds about 460,000 clones, 70% to 90% seen once.

V and J are TRBV30 and TRBJ1-2; D possibly corresponds to TRBD1 (6 bases). The receptor was derived from a woman aged 55-69 years who had recovered from COVID-19. Sequenced sample: PBMCs or T cells enriched from blood (not recorded which). The DNA of the CDR3 is TGTGCCTGGAGTGTGGGCAGGGGCTGGGGCTACACCTTC. Translating it yields CAWSVGRGWGYTF.